This TCR beta chain comes out of a study of blood T cell repertoires in COVID-19. Background on the study: The study drew acute and convalescent COVID-19 samples from the United States, Italy and Spain.

Method: immunoSEQ multiplex PCR; TCRdb's copy keeps in-frame clones and lacks some. The sample shows about 120,000 clones, 70% to 90% of them seen only once. V lost 2 bases, J lost 2 bases, and 9 bases lay in between. CDR1 KGHDR and CDR2 SFDVKD come from the germline V gene. This CDR3 contains 14 residues. Material: peripheral blood. The V gene is TRBV24-1, the J gene TRBJ2-7; perhaps TRBD2 as D (6 bases). This sequence originates from a woman aged 50 to 60 with acute or convalescent COVID-19. CDR3 DNA: TGTGCCACCAGTGATTCGACTAGAACCTACGAGCAGTACTTC. The encoded protein is CATSDSTRTYEQYF.